These 22 T cell receptor beta chains came from one sample sequenced in a study of blood T cell repertoires in COVID-19. Clones were sequenced by immunoSEQ multiplex PCR, and TCRdb holds only the in-frame ones, with some missing. The sample holds some 190,000 clones, around 85% seen once. What was sequenced was peripheral blood. The receptors come from a person aged 65 to 85 with COVID-19, enrolled during active disease.

The chain uses TRBV27 and TRBJ1-2, with a weak D call TRBD1 (5 bases). Trimming removed 5 bases from V and 5 bases from J, with 15 bases in between. CDR1 and CDR2 (germline): MNHEY, SMNVEV (reference sequence). This CDR3 spans 14 amino acids. CDR3 nucleotide sequence: TGTGCCAGCAGTCGATTGCAGGGAACGTATGGCTACACCTTC. It encodes CASSRLQGTYGYTF.

This chain joins TRBV5-1 and TRBJ1-2, with 11 bases lining up with TRBD1. This CDR3 comprises 16 residues. Germline CDR1 and CDR2: SGHRS and YFSETQ. V dropped 5 bases and J dropped 2; count of bases not matched to a gene: 8. This CDR3 reads CASSRGQGDINYGYTF. CDR3 nucleotides: TGCGCCAGCAGTAGGGGACAGGGGGATATAAACTATGGCTACACCTTC.

This clone has only a few counts. V and J are TRBV28 and TRBJ1-5; weak D call: TRBD1 (6 bases). Germline CDR1 is MDHEN and CDR2 is SYDVKM. V gave up 4 bases and J gave up 4 bases, with 17 bases separating them. This CDR3 comprises 16 residues. The CDR3 DNA reads TGTGCCAGCAGTTCCGCCAAATTGGACAGTAATCAGCCCCAGCATTTT. It is translated as CASSSAKLDSNQPQHF.

V gene TRBV2 combines with J gene TRBJ2-3; D gene unclear. The length of the CDR3 is 13 residues. V was trimmed by 10 bases and J by 2 bases, leaving 13 bases between them. The germline V gene encodes CDR1 SNHLY and CDR2 FYNNEI. CDR3 protein: CATERTLTDTQYF. The CDR3 nucleotides are TGTGCCACCGAGAGAACCCTCACAGATACGCAGTATTTT.

The table lists this clone with a few counts. The chain recombines TRBV9 with TRBJ1-3, with 7 nucleotides matching TRBD1. CDR3 length: 17 amino acids. Germline V gives CDR1 SGDLS, CDR2 YYNGEE. V shed 3 bases, J shed 0 bases, and the junction held 9 bases outside the gene matches. The CDR3 is CASSELDRAISGNTIYF. DNA of the CDR3: TGTGCCAGCAGCGAGCTAGACAGGGCGATCTCTGGAAACACCATATATTTT.

This clone was detected only once. This chain joins TRBV5-1 and TRBJ2-7; 8 bases match TRBD2. With V trimmed by 0 bases and J by 6 bases, 8 bases remained unmatched. The germline CDR1 and CDR2 sequences are SGHRS and YFSETQ. The CDR3 runs to 15 residues. The CDR3, as DNA: TGCGCCAGCAGCTTGGAGGGACTAGTTGTTAGCGAGCAGTACTTC. Protein product: CASSLEGLVVSEQYF.

V is TRBV5-1 and J is TRBJ1-3; the match to TRBD1 covers 7 bases. The CDR3 covers 15 residues. The V gene end was trimmed by 3 bases and the J gene end by 2 bases; junction bases not matched to a gene: 5. Germline V lookup: CDR1 SGHRS, CDR2 YFSETQ. The CDR3, as DNA: TGCGCCAGCAGCTCGGTCCAGGGGGCTGGAAACACCATATATTTT. Translation gives CASSSVQGAGNTIYF.

In nucleotides, the CDR3 is TGTGCCAGCCTCAGGTCGGGGACCTACGAGCAGTACTTC. Its protein product is CASLRSGTYEQYF. This sequence joins TRBV7-9 and TRBJ2-7; the D gene is possibly TRBD2 (5 bases). There are 13 residues in the CDR3. Per germline, CDR1 SEHNR and CDR2 FQNEAQ (reference sequence). Trimming removed 8 bases from V and 2 bases from J, with 13 bases in between.

The rearrangement joins TRBV5-4 to TRBJ2-3; the match to TRBD2 covers 10 bases. The CDR3 loop spans 16 amino acids. The germline V gene encodes CDR1 SGHNT and CDR2 YYREEE (reference sequence). Losses at the gene ends were 0 bases for V and 2 bases for J; bases not matched to a gene: 3. This CDR3 is CASSLGTSGITDTQYF. CDR3 sequence (DNA): TGTGCCAGCAGCTTGGGCACTAGCGGGATCACAGATACGCAGTATTTT. Using reference TRBV5-4 and TRBJ2-3 for the parts outside the CDR3, the full variable domain is ETGVTQSPTHLIKTRGQQVTLRCSSQSGHNTVSWYQQALGQGPQFIFQYYREEENGRGNFPPRFSGLQFPNYSSELNVNALELDDSALYLCASSLGTSGITDTQYFGPGTRLTVL.

This clone was counted a few times. The V call is TRBV5-4, the J call TRBJ2-2, with D possibly being TRBD1 (6 bases). Trimming left V 4 bases short and J 9 bases short, with 10 bases between. Germline V gene lookup returns CDR1 SGHNT and CDR2 YYREEE (reference sequence). This CDR3 has 12 residues. For the CDR3, the DNA is TGTGCCAGCAGCACAGGGAGCCGGGAGCTGTTTTTT. Protein product: CASSTGSRELFF. The full variable domain, completed using reference TRBV5-4 and TRBJ2-2, is ETGVTQSPTHLIKTRGQQVTLRCSSQSGHNTVSWYQQALGQGPQFIFQYYREEENGRGNFPPRFSGLQFPNYSSELNVNALELDDSALYLCASSTGSRELFFGEGSRLTVL.

V gene TRBV5-8 combines with J gene TRBJ2-3; D is unresolved. The CDR3 runs 11 residues. The V gene lost 6 bases and the J gene lost 7 bases, with 9 bases spanning the gap. Germline V gene sequence: CDR1 SGHTS, CDR2 YDEGEE. The CDR3 sequence: CASTPLYTQYF. The CDR3 nucleotides read TGTGCCAGCACCCCCCTGTATACGCAGTATTTT.

As regards this clone: This specimen includes other DNA sequences encoding the same CDR3. The chain employs TRBV12-3 or TRBV12-4 and TRBJ2-3; D call uncertain. This CDR3 is built from 11 residues. V lost 6 bases to trimming and J lost 2 bases, with 3 bases between them. The DNA of the CDR3 is TGTGCCAGCAGATACACAGATACGCAGTATTTT. Translating gives CASRYTDTQYF.

CDR3 in DNA: TGTGCCAGTAGTATCCCAGGACTGAACAATGAGCAGTTCTTC. Translation gives CASSIPGLNNEQFF. The V and J genes are TRBV19 and TRBJ2-1; D possibly corresponds to TRBD2 (5 bases). This CDR3 comprises 14 residues. The V gene lost 3 bases and the J gene lost 5 bases, with 11 bases spanning the gap. Germline V gene data show CDR1 as LNHDA and CDR2 as SQIVND (reference sequence).

This chain links TRBV5-1 with TRBJ2-6, with 7 bases identical to TRBD1. Trimming at V came to 1 base and at J to 0 bases, leaving 7 bases not matched to a gene. The CDR3 runs 18 residues. CDR1 is SGHRS, CDR2 YFSETQ, per germline. CDR3 amino acids: CASSLTAGGTSGANVLTF. CDR3 bases: TGCGCCAGCAGCTTGACGGCAGGGGGAACCTCTGGGGCCAACGTCCTGACTTTC.

This chain uses TRBV12-3 or TRBV12-4 with TRBJ2-1, with 8 bases identical to TRBD2. The CDR3 extends over 12 amino acids. The trim removed 8 bases at V and 5 bases at J, leaving 2 bases unmatched. CDR3 residues: CASGTRDNEQFF. The CDR3 DNA is TGTGCCAGCGGGACTAGGGACAATGAGCAGTTCTTC.

The chain recombines TRBV3-1 (or the pseudogene TRBV3-2) with TRBJ1-4; a possible D gene is TRBD1 (5 bases). Per the germline V gene, CDR1 is LGHDT and CDR2 is YNNKEL (reference sequence). Trimming left V 4 bases short and J 7 bases short, with 13 bases between. The CDR3 runs to 14 residues. The CDR3 DNA follows: TGTGCCAGCAGCCCCCCGGGGGAAGGTGAAAAACTGTTTTTT. This gives the protein CASSPPGEGEKLFF.

This sequence joins TRBV6-4 and TRBJ2-1; D uncertain. CDR3 length: 10 residues. The germline V and J ends were trimmed by 5 bases and 7 bases, with 3 bases remaining between them. The germline gives CDR1 MRHNA, CDR2 SNTAGT. The CDR3: CASSTNEQFF. For the CDR3, the DNA is TGTGCCAGCAGTACAAATGAGCAGTTCTTC.

This chain uses TRBV7-2 with TRBJ2-3; 8 bases line up with TRBD2. Germline trimming cut 8 bases from V and 2 bases from J; bases unmatched to any gene: 6. Looked up from germline, CDR1 is SGHTA and CDR2 is FQGNSA. CDR3 length equals 14 residues. DNA for the CDR3: TGTGCCAGCCGGGGGGGACTTCCCACAGATACGCAGTATTTT. Its translation is CASRGGLPTDTQYF.

V and J are TRBV29-1 and TRBJ2-1; 9 bases are a match to TRBD2. The V segment lost 5 bases and the J segment 8 bases; nucleotides outside the gene matches: 16. Per the germline V gene, CDR1 is SQVTM and CDR2 is ANQGSEA. The length of the CDR3 is 16 residues. The CDR3 loop reads CSVQRGGRALTDEQFF. Here the CDR3 DNA reads TGCAGCGTTCAAAGGGGCGGGAGGGCCCTCACGGATGAGCAGTTCTTC.

The rearrangement uses TRBV19 and TRBJ1-4; D is perhaps TRBD1 (5 bases). Trimming shortened V by 3 bases and J by 6 bases, and 14 bases separated the two germline ends. The CDR3 has 15 amino acids. Germline V gene data show CDR1 as LNHDA and CDR2 as SQIVND (reference sequence). This CDR3 is CASSISGTSYEKLFF. The CDR3 bases are TGTGCCAGTAGTATCTCCGGGACTAGTTATGAAAAACTGTTTTTT.

The V gene is TRBV2, the J gene TRBJ1-2; the D gene is possibly TRBD1 (6 bases). Trimming took off 6 bases at V and 7 bases at J, with 18 bases between the two ends. This CDR3 spans 14 amino acids. The germline CDR1 and CDR2 sequences are SNHLY and FYNNEI. The DNA for the CDR3 is TGTGCCAGCAGGGCAGGGACATGGCTGAGTGGCTACACCTTC. This encodes CASRAGTWLSGYTF.

The rearrangement links TRBV5-6 to TRBJ2-1; D gene unclear. The CDR3 sequence is 15 residues long. Germline CDR1 and CDR2: SGHDT and YYEEEE. V was shortened by 1 base and J by 0 bases, with 8 bases between the two germline ends. The CDR3 sequence is CASSLFSVSYNEQFF. The CDR3 DNA reads as TGTGCCAGCAGCTTGTTTAGTGTCTCCTACAATGAGCAGTTCTTC.